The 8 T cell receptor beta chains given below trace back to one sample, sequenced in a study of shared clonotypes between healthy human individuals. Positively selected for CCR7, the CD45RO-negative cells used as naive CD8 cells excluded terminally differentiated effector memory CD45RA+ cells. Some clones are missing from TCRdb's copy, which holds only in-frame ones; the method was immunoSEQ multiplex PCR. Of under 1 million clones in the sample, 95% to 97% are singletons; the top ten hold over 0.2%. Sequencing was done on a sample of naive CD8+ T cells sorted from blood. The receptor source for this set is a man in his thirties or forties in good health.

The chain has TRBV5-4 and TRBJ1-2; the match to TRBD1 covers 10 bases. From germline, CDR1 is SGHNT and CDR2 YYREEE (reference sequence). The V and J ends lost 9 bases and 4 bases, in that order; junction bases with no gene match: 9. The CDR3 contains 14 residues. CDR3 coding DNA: TGTGCCACTACATGGGACAGGGGTCTCTATGGCTACACCTTC. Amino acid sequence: CATTWDRGLYGYTF.

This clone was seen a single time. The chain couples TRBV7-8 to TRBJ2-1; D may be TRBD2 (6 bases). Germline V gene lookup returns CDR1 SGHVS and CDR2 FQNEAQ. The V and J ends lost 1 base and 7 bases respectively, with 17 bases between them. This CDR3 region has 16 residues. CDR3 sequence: CASSLELQGGGNEQFF. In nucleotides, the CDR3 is TGTGCCAGCAGCTTAGAATTGCAGGGAGGAGGGAATGAGCAGTTCTTC. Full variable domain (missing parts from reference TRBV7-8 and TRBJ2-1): GAGVSQSPRYKVAKRGQDVALRCDPISGHVSLFWYQQALGQGPEFLTYFQNEAQLDKSGLPSDRFFAERPEGSVSTLKIQRTQQEDSAVYLCASSLELQGGGNEQFFGPGTRLTVL.

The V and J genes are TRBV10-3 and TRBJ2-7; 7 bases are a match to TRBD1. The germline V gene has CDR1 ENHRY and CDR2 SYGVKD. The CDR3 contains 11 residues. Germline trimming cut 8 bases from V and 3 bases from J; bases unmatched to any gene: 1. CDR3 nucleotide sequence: TGTGCCATCGGGGACAGCTACGAGCAGTACTTC. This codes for CAIGDSYEQYF.

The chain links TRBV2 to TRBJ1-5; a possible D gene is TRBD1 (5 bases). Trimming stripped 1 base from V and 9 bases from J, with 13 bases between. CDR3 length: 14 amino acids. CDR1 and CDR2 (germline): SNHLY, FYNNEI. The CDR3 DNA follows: TGTGCCAGCAGTGAAGAATCTGTCGGGGGGCCCCAGCATTTT. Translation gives CASSEESVGGPQHF.

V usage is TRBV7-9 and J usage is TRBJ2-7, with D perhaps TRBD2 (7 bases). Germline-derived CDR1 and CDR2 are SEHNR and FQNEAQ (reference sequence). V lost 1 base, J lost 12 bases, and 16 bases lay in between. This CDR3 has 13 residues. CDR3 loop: CASSLGGRDISYF. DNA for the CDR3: TGTGCCAGCAGCTTAGGAGGGAGGGACATATCGTACTTC.

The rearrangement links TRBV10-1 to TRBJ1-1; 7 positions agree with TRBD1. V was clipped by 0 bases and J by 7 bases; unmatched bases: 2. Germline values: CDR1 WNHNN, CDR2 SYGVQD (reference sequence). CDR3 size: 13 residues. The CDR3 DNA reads TGCGCCAGCAGTGAGTCACAGGGGTATGAAGCTTTCTTT. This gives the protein CASSESQGYEAFF.

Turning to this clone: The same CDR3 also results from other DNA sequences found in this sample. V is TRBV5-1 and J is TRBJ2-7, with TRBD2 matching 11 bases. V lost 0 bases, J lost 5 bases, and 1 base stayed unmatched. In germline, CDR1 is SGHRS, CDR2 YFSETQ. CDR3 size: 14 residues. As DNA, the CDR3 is TGCGCCAGCAGCTTGGTTAGCGGGAGGGACGAGCAGTACTTC. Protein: CASSLVSGRDEQYF.

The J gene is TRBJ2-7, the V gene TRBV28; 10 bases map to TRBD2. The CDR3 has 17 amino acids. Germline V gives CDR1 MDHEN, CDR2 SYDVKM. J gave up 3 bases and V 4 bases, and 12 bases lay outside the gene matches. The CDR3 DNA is TGTGCCAGCAGTTCGAGATTTGCCGGGACTAGCGTCTACGAGCAGTACTTC. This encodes CASSSRFAGTSVYEQYF.